The subject of this entry is one T cell receptor (beta chain). Its specificity is unknown. This sample is part of a study of T cell responses to AZD1222 COVID-19 vaccine. Study-wide points: Unmutated variant regions reportedly attract nearly half of all spike-specific TCRs. Repertoires were collected only later (after the peak T cell response had occurred).

Sequencing was performed with immunoSEQ multiplex PCR; in TCRdb, only in-frame clones are kept and a portion is missing. The sample lists 100,000 to 150,000 clones, approximately 88% occurring once. The CDR3 is 18 amino acids. The V gene lost 5 bases and the J gene lost 0 bases, with 22 bases spanning the gap. Germline CDR1 and CDR2: SGHTA and FQGNSA. The clonotype originates from an adult in good health. The starting material was peripheral blood, obtained on day 0 of AZD1222 vaccination. This chain links TRBV7-2 with TRBJ2-5; D gene uncertain. CDR3: CASSPSLFVGSDQETQYF. The CDR3 nucleotides read TGTGCCAGCAGCCCCTCCCTTTTTGTTGGATCAGACCAAGAGACCCAGTACTTC. Using reference TRBV7-2 and TRBJ2-5 for the parts outside the CDR3, the full variable domain is GAGVSQSPSNKVTEKGKDVELRCDPISGHTALYWYRQSLGQGLEFLIYFQGNSAPDKSGLPSDRFSAERTGGSVSTLTIQRTQQEDSAVYLCASSPSLFVGSDQETQYFGPGTRLLVL.